The 18 T cell receptor beta chains reported below all come from one sample, sequenced in a study of cytomegalovirus exposure and HLA in healthy donors. The primer mix had 60 Vbeta and 13 Jbeta primers. The table came from immunoSEQ multiplex PCR; TCRdb's copy has only in-frame clones and leaves some out. The sample data list about 130,000 clones. Sequenced sample: PBMCs. The receptors here all came from a middle-aged woman in good health and CMV-seronegative.

The V and J genes are TRBV4-3 and TRBJ1-2; D might be TRBD1 (6 bases). V was clipped by 1 base and J by 5 bases, with 8 bases between them. This CDR3 is 13 amino acids long. The V gene's germline CDR1 is LGHNA and CDR2 YSLEER. The CDR3 spells CASSQAGQYGYTF. The CDR3 DNA is TGCGCCAGCAGCCAAGCAGGACAGTATGGCTACACCTTC.

The chain joins TRBV6-6 to TRBJ1-3; D perhaps matches TRBD1 (5 bases). In germline, CDR1 is MNHNY, CDR2 SVGAGI (reference sequence). The germline V and J ends were trimmed by 6 bases and 0 bases, with 15 bases remaining between them. The CDR3 runs 16 residues. The CDR3: CASSALGPGSGNTIYF. The CDR3 coding sequence is TGTGCCAGCAGCGCTCTGGGGCCGGGCTCTGGAAACACCATATATTTT.

This rearrangement joins TRBV5-4 to TRBJ1-2; unclear D gene. The V end was cut by 4 bases, the J end by 6 bases, with 16 bases between. The CDR3 consists of 14 residues. CDR1 is SGHNT and CDR2 is YYREEE in the germline V gene (reference sequence). In DNA form, the CDR3 reads TGTGCCAGCAGCCTGAGGGCAGTACGGGATGGCTACACCTTC. Translating it yields CASSLRAVRDGYTF.

The V gene is TRBV15, the J gene TRBJ2-2, with 7 bases that match TRBD1. The CDR3 has 14 amino acids. CDR1 LNHNV and CDR2 YYDKDF come from the germline V gene (reference sequence). The ends lost 9 bases at V and 4 bases at J; junction bases unmatched: 8. CDR3 coding DNA: TGTGCCACGACCGGGACAGCGATCACCGGGGAGCTGTTTTTT. Its translation is CATTGTAITGELFF. Full variable domain (missing parts from reference TRBV15 and TRBJ2-2): DAMVIQNPRYQVTQFGKPVTLSCSQTLNHNVMYWYQQKSSQAPKLLFHYYDKDFNNEADTPDNFQSRRPNTSFCFLDIRSPGLGDTAMYLCATTGTAITGELFFGEGSRLTVL.

The V call is TRBV27, the J call TRBJ1-6; D is possibly TRBD1 (6 bases). V was trimmed by 6 bases and J by 10 bases, leaving 25 bases between them. CDR3 length: 17 amino acids. The germline V gene encodes CDR1 MNHEY and CDR2 SMNVEV (reference sequence). The CDR3 region is CASSYIQGTSPKSPLHF. In DNA, the CDR3 is TGTGCCAGCAGCTATATACAGGGAACATCCCCTAAGTCACCCCTCCACTTT.

The rearrangement uses TRBV10-3 and TRBJ1-1; 10 nucleotides match TRBD1. V shed 5 bases and J 11 bases; nucleotides not matched to a gene: 11. Germline V lookup: CDR1 ENHRY, CDR2 SYGVKD. CDR3 length: 14 amino acids. The CDR3 is CAISTGTGVSAAFF. CDR3 DNA: TGTGCCATCAGTACCGGGACAGGGGTGTCCGCGGCTTTCTTT.

The rearrangement links TRBV6-5 to TRBJ2-1; perhaps TRBD1 as D (6 bases). CDR3 length equals 14 residues. Trimming stripped 6 bases from V and 3 bases from J, with 12 bases between. Germline V CDR1 and CDR2: MNHEY, SVGAGI. Here the CDR3 reads CASSPDRNYNEQFF. CDR3 bases: TGTGCCAGCAGCCCTGACAGGAACTACAATGAGCAGTTCTTC.

The rearrangement joins TRBV28 to TRBJ2-4, with 7 bases aligning to TRBD1. The germline gives CDR1 MDHEN, CDR2 SYDVKM. This CDR3 has 15 amino acids. V lost 5 bases and J lost 9; bases outside the gene matches: 13. CDR3 in DNA: TGTGCCAGCAGTCCCGCGGCCGACAGGGCTGGCATTCAGTACTTC. Protein product: CASSPAADRAGIQYF.

CDR3 sequence: CASTPGGGLAGDIANTGELFF. Written as DNA, the CDR3 is TGTGCCAGCACTCCCGGGGGGGGACTAGCGGGGGATATCGCGAACACCGGGGAGCTGTTTTTT. The genes are TRBV2 and TRBJ2-2, with 14 bases identical to TRBD2. From germline, CDR1 is SNHLY and CDR2 FYNNEI. There are 21 residues in the CDR3. J was trimmed by 0 bases and V by 7 bases; bases with no gene match: 16.

The genes are TRBV9 and TRBJ1-2; D ambiguous. Looked up from germline, CDR1 is SGDLS and CDR2 is YYNGEE. With 4 bases removed from V and 5 bases from J, the gap between germline ends came to 12 bases. CDR3 length: 13 residues. The CDR3 region has the DNA TGTGCCAGCAGCTCCCGGACTGCTTATGGCTACACCTTC. Its translation is CASSSRTAYGYTF.

V gene TRBV5-4 combines with J gene TRBJ1-6, with TRBD1 matching 10 bases. Germline V gene lookup returns CDR1 SGHNT and CDR2 YYREEE (reference sequence). CDR3 size: 16 residues. V lost 3 bases, J lost 5 bases, and 5 bases stayed unmatched. Written as DNA, the CDR3 is TGTGCCAGCAGCTCCAAGACAGGGGGCAATAATTCACCCCTCCACTTT. Its translation: CASSSKTGGNNSPLHF.

The chain is built from TRBV7-2 and TRBJ2-5; 10 bases align to TRBD2. Germline CDR1 reads SGHTA; CDR2 reads FQGNSA. This CDR3 comprises 16 residues. The J segment lost 2 bases and the V segment lost 3 bases, leaving 6 bases of the junction unmatched. CDR3 residues: CASSFSTSGVQETQYF. CDR3 nucleotides: TGTGCCAGCAGCTTTTCTACTAGCGGGGTTCAAGAGACCCAGTACTTC. Combining the CDR3 with reference TRBV7-2 and TRBJ2-5 gives the whole variable domain GAGVSQSPSNKVTEKGKDVELRCDPISGHTALYWYRQSLGQGLEFLIYFQGNSAPDKSGLPSDRFSAERTGGSVSTLTIQRTQQEDSAVYLCASSFSTSGVQETQYFGPGTRLLVL.

The chain carries TRBV27 and TRBJ2-7; D is possibly TRBD2 (5 bases). Germline CDR1 and CDR2: MNHEY and SMNVEV (reference sequence). The CDR3 contains 14 residues. Trimming took off 6 bases at V and 3 bases at J, with 15 bases between the two ends. The CDR3, as DNA: TGTGCCAGCAGGCCGTTTTCCGCGGGCTACGAGCAGTACTTC. This translates into CASRPFSAGYEQYF.

CDR3 loop: CASSSPGQGARGEKLFF. The CDR3 nucleotides are TGTGCCAGCAGCTCTCCGGGACAGGGGGCGCGAGGTGAAAAACTGTTTTTT. The J gene is TRBJ1-4, the V gene TRBV5-5; 12 nucleotides align to TRBD1. Per germline, CDR1 SGHKS and CDR2 YYEKEE (reference sequence). The CDR3 has 17 amino acids. With V trimmed by 3 bases and J by 7 bases, 10 bases remained unmatched.

The J gene is TRBJ1-6, the V gene TRBV4-3; D uncertain. The V end lost 0 bases, the J end lost 6 bases, and 12 bases lay between the germline ends. Germline V lookup: CDR1 LGHNA, CDR2 YSLEER. The length of the CDR3 is 16 residues. DNA of the CDR3: TGCGCCAGCAGCCAAGATTTACAGACCTCTAATTCACCCCTCCACTTT. Its translation is CASSQDLQTSNSPLHF.

Concerning this clone: This same CDR3 is encoded by further DNA sequences in the sample. The chain is built from TRBV18 and TRBJ1-5, with TRBD1 matching over 9 bases. V gave up 3 bases and J gave up 5 bases; unmatched junction bases: 2. The CDR3 spans 14 residues. Germline V gene lookup returns CDR1 KGHSH and CDR2 LQKENI. CDR3 loop: CASSPTGGDQPQHF. In DNA, the CDR3 is TGTGCCAGCTCACCGACAGGGGGTGATCAGCCCCAGCATTTT.

The genes are TRBV19 and TRBJ1-5; D is undetermined. Germline V CDR1 and CDR2: LNHDA, SQIVND (reference sequence). Trimming shortened V by 8 bases and J by 2 bases, and 16 bases separated the two germline ends. This CDR3 spans 15 amino acids. The CDR3 loop reads CASVQSAGGNQPQHF. The CDR3 DNA is TGTGCCAGTGTCCAGTCAGCCGGGGGCAATCAGCCCCAGCATTTT.

Worth noting for this clone: Other nucleotide sequences from this sample produce the same CDR3. The chain uses TRBV5-1 and TRBJ1-6; TRBD1 aligns across 8 bases. Germline V lookup: CDR1 SGHRS, CDR2 YFSETQ. V lost 4 bases to trimming and J lost 10 bases; unmatched junction nucleotides: 7. The CDR3 is 14 amino acids. In DNA, the CDR3 is TGCGCCAGCAGCGGCAGGGGGCCCAACTCACCCCTCCACTTT. The encoded protein is CASSGRGPNSPLHF.